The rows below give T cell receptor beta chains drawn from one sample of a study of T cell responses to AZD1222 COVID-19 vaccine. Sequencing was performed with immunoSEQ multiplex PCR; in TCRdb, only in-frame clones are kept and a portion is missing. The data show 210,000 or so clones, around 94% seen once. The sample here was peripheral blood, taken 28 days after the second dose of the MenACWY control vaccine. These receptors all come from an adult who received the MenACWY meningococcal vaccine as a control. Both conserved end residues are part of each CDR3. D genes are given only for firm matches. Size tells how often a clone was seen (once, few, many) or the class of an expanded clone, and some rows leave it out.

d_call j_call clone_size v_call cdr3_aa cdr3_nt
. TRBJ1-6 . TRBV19 CASGAALGPRALHF TGTGCCAGCGGAGCAGCTTTAGGACCCCGTGCCCTCCACTTT
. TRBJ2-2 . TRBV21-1 CASSILEGRENTGELFF TGTGCCAGCAGCATCCTCGAGGGGCGGGAGAACACCGGGGAGCTGTTTTTT
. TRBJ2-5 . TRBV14 CASSQDADQETQYF TGTGCCAGCAGCCAAGACGCAGATCAAGAGACCCAGTACTTC
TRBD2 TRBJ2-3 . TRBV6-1 CASSEGLAGGPKSTDTQYF TGTGCCAGCAGTGAAGGGCTAGCGGGGGGGCCCAAAAGCACAGATACGCAGTATTTT
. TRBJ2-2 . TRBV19 CASRKAGQNTGELFF TGTGCCAGTAGGAAAGCCGGACAGAACACCGGGGAGCTGTTTTTT
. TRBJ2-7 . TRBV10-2 CASQYNRDPPYEQYF TGCGCCAGCCAGTATAACAGGGATCCACCCTACGAGCAGTACTTC
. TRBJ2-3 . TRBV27 CASSLAGGVTDTQYF TGTGCCAGCAGTTTAGCCGGGGGCGTCACAGATACGCAGTATTTT
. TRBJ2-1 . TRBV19 CASSIGTSNEQFF TGTGCCAGTAGTATAGGGACAAGCAATGAGCAGTTCTTC
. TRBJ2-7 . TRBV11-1 CASSLFRGSKEQYF TGTGCCAGCAGCTTATTTCGGGGGTCAAAGGAGCAGTACTTC
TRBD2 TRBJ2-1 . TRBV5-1 CASSFSISGRALKLNEQFF TGCGCCAGCAGCTTCTCGATTAGCGGGAGGGCCTTAAAATTGAATGAGCAGTTCTTC
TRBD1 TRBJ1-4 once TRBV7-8 CASSLVSGQGRRPNEKLFF TGTGCCAGCAGCTTAGTGTCGGGACAGGGGAGGAGGCCCAATGAAAAACTGTTTTTT
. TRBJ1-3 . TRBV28 CASSLIFGSSGNTIYF TGTGCCAGCAGTTTAATTTTCGGTAGCTCTGGAAACACCATATATTTT
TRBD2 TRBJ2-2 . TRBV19 CASRVLSGGNTGELFF TGTGCCAGTAGGGTACTTAGCGGGGGGAACACCGGGGAGCTGTTTTTT
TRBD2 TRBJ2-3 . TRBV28 CASRKAGDSTDTQYF TGTGCCAGCAGGAAAGCGGGGGATAGCACAGATACGCAGTATTTT
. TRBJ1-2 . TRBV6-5 CASGSRNYGYTF TGTGCCAGCGGGAGCAGGAACTATGGCTACACCTTC
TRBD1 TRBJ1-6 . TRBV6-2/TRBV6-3 CASSPGQGGSPLHF TGTGCCAGCAGTCCCGGACAGGGAGGATCACCCCTCCACTTT
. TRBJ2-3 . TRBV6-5 CASSNGGGTDTQYF TGTGCCAGCAGCAACGGAGGGGGGACAGATACGCAGTATTTT
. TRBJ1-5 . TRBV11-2 CASSQGRSQPQHF TGTGCCAGCAGCCAGGGGCGCAGTCAGCCCCAGCATTTT
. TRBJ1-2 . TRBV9 CASSGRTDYGYTF TGTGCCAGCAGCGGAAGGACGGATTATGGCTACACCTTC
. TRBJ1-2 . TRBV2 CASSVWQANYGYTF TGTGCCAGCAGTGTTTGGCAGGCGAACTATGGCTACACCTTC
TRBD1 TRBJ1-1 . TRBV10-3 CAISPGGTARTLPEAFF TGTGCCATCAGTCCAGGGGGAACGGCGCGTACTTTGCCTGAAGCTTTCTTT
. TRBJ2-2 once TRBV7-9 CASSSSRRGLVGELFF TGTGCCAGCAGCTCCTCGCGGAGAGGGCTTGTCGGGGAGCTGTTTTTT
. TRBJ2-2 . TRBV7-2 CASTPWGGQNTGELFF TGTGCCAGCACCCCATGGGGAGGACAGAACACCGGGGAGCTGTTTTTT
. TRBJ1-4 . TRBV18 CASSQRSFQGSTNEKLFF TGTGCCAGCTCGCAGAGATCCTTTCAGGGGTCAACTAATGAAAAACTGTTTTTT
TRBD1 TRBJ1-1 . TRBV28 CASTETGGTEAFF TGTGCCAGCACAGAGACAGGGGGCACTGAAGCTTTCTTT
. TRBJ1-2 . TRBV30 CAWSSGGLYYGYTF TGTGCCTGGAGTTCCGGGGGCTTATACTATGGCTACACCTTC